These T cell receptor beta chains were read from a single sample in a study of persistence of HIV-infected CD4 T cells. Repertoires were generated with immunoSEQ multiplex PCR, while TCRdb's copy carries only in-frame clones and drops some. The sample lists 30,000 to 35,000 clones, roughly 80% occurring once. No antigen has been assigned to these receptors. The sequencing here drew on CD4+ T cells sorted from PBMCs after approximately 19-hour stimulation, taken from a patient who received antiretroviral therapy. These receptor sequences come from an adult man with HIV who was CMV-seropositive. Both conserved end residues are part of each CDR3. A D gene is named only where the DNA matches it firmly. Size values are once, few and many counts, or a class for expanded clones, and some rows have none.

v_call: TRBV13; clone_size: .; j_call: TRBJ1-2; d_call: .; cdr3_nt: TGTGCCAGCACCCTAACCGGGGAAAGGGGGTACGCCTTC; cdr3_aa: CASTLTGERGYAF
v_call: TRBV28; clone_size: .; j_call: TRBJ1-2; d_call: TRBD1; cdr3_nt: TGTGCCAGCAGGCCAACAGGGGGCTATAACTATGGCTACACCTTC; cdr3_aa: CASRPTGGYNYGYTF
v_call: TRBV7-3; clone_size: .; j_call: TRBJ2-3; d_call: .; cdr3_nt: TGTGCCAGCAGCTTATCCCCCATCCCCCCCACGGGGCCAGATACGCAGTATTTT; cdr3_aa: CASSLSPIPPTGPDTQYF
v_call: TRBV3-1/TRBV3-2; clone_size: few; j_call: TRBJ1-6; d_call: .; cdr3_nt: TGTGCCAGCAGCCCCCGACACGCTTCACCCCTCCACTTT; cdr3_aa: CASSPRHASPLHF
v_call: TRBV29-1; clone_size: .; j_call: TRBJ2-5; d_call: TRBD1; cdr3_nt: TGCAGCGCCCGACAGGGCGGAGAGACCCAGTACTTC; cdr3_aa: CSARQGGETQYF
v_call: TRBV30; clone_size: few; j_call: TRBJ1-6; d_call: .; cdr3_nt: TGTGCCTGGAGGGGAGGTAATTCACCCCTCCACTTT; cdr3_aa: CAWRGGNSPLHF
v_call: TRBV19; clone_size: .; j_call: TRBJ1-1; d_call: .; cdr3_nt: TGTGCCAGTAATGCCAGACACTCGCAACGGTGGGCTTTCTTT; cdr3_aa: CASNARHSQRWAFF
v_call: TRBV24-1; clone_size: .; j_call: TRBJ2-5; d_call: TRBD1; cdr3_nt: TGTGCCACCAGTGGCCCCCGGACAGGGGGGGAGACCCAGTACTTC; cdr3_aa: CATSGPRTGGETQYF
v_call: TRBV10-3; clone_size: .; j_call: TRBJ1-2; d_call: .; cdr3_nt: TGTGCCATCAAATCGGGGGCTTCTAACTATGGCTACACCTTC; cdr3_aa: CAIKSGASNYGYTF
v_call: TRBV10-1; clone_size: .; j_call: TRBJ2-3; d_call: .; cdr3_nt: TGCGCCAGCAGTGATTTCCTCCGGGAGGATACGCAGTATTTT; cdr3_aa: CASSDFLREDTQYF
v_call: TRBV30; clone_size: once; j_call: TRBJ1-2; d_call: TRBD1; cdr3_nt: TGTGCCTGGACAGGGGGCTTCTATGGCTACACCTTC; cdr3_aa: CAWTGGFYGYTF
v_call: TRBV18; clone_size: .; j_call: TRBJ1-3; d_call: .; cdr3_nt: TGTGCCAGCTCCCGAAGGGCGGACTCTGGAAACACCATATATTTT; cdr3_aa: CASSRRADSGNTIYF
v_call: TRBV7-8; clone_size: .; j_call: TRBJ2-7; d_call: TRBD1; cdr3_nt: TGTGCCAGCAGCTTTCAGACAGGGGGCTACGAGCAGTACTTC; cdr3_aa: CASSFQTGGYEQYF
v_call: TRBV10-3; clone_size: .; j_call: TRBJ1-6; d_call: TRBD1; cdr3_nt: TGTGCCACGGGACAGGGATCTTCACCCCTCCACTTT; cdr3_aa: CATGQGSSPLHF
v_call: TRBV4-3; clone_size: .; j_call: TRBJ2-2; d_call: .; cdr3_nt: TGCGCCAGCAGCCAGGGAACCGGGGAGCTGTTTTTT; cdr3_aa: CASSQGTGELFF
v_call: TRBV2; clone_size: .; j_call: TRBJ2-6; d_call: TRBD1; cdr3_nt: TGTGCCAGCAGGGGGACAGGGTTGCGCTCTGGGGCCAACGTCCTGACTTTC; cdr3_aa: CASRGTGLRSGANVLTF
v_call: TRBV10-3; clone_size: .; j_call: TRBJ2-5; d_call: TRBD2; cdr3_nt: TGTGCCATCAGTGAGGTCTCGGGGGGGATTACCCAGTACTTC; cdr3_aa: CAISEVSGGITQYF
v_call: TRBV30; clone_size: once; j_call: TRBJ1-2; d_call: TRBD1; cdr3_nt: TGTGCCTGGAGTGACAGGGGCCCATATGGCTACACCTTC; cdr3_aa: CAWSDRGPYGYTF
v_call: TRBV4-3; clone_size: .; j_call: TRBJ2-2; d_call: .; cdr3_nt: TGCGCCAGCAGCTCTGTACCGAACACCGGGGAGCTGTTTTTT; cdr3_aa: CASSSVPNTGELFF
v_call: TRBV27; clone_size: .; j_call: TRBJ1-2; d_call: .; cdr3_nt: TGTGCCAGCAGTTTATTCAGAAACTATGGCTACACCTTC; cdr3_aa: CASSLFRNYGYTF
v_call: TRBV7-9; clone_size: .; j_call: TRBJ2-7; d_call: TRBD1; cdr3_nt: TGTGCCAGCAGCTTCCGCTCGACAGGGCACTACGAGCAGTACTTC; cdr3_aa: CASSFRSTGHYEQYF
v_call: TRBV6-5; clone_size: .; j_call: TRBJ1-5; d_call: .; cdr3_nt: TGTGCCAGCAGTTCCAGACAGGCTGTATGGAATCAGCCCCAGCATTTT; cdr3_aa: CASSSRQAVWNQPQHF
v_call: TRBV5-1; clone_size: .; j_call: TRBJ2-2; d_call: .; cdr3_nt: TGCGCCAGCATGCCTACAGGGGAGGCCACCGGGGAGCTGTTTTTT; cdr3_aa: CASMPTGEATGELFF
v_call: TRBV4-3; clone_size: .; j_call: TRBJ1-3; d_call: .; cdr3_nt: TGCGCCAGCAGCCAAGAACAAGGGTTCTCTGGAAACACCATATATTTT; cdr3_aa: CASSQEQGFSGNTIYF
v_call: TRBV25-1; clone_size: .; j_call: TRBJ2-2; d_call: TRBD2; cdr3_nt: TGTGCCAGCAGTGTGACTAGCGGGGGGGCCCTCGGGGAGCTGTTTTTT; cdr3_aa: CASSVTSGGALGELFF
v_call: TRBV18; clone_size: .; j_call: TRBJ2-7; d_call: TRBD1; cdr3_nt: TGTGCCAGCTCAGTAGACAGGGGATACGAGCAGTACTTC; cdr3_aa: CASSVDRGYEQYF